This T cell receptor (beta chain) originates from a study of blood T cell repertoires in COVID-19. The wider study: Acute-phase and convalescent COVID-19 samples originated in the United States, Italy and Spain. In each case, the material was cDNA or gDNA derived from T cells, B-cell-depleted T cells, or PBMCs.

This CDR3 is built from 15 residues. The germline V and J ends were trimmed by 7 bases and 5 bases, with 21 bases remaining between them. CDR1 is MDHEN and CDR2 is SYDVKM in the germline V gene. Original methodology: How many nucleated cells were present was estimated from reference gene primer amplification. Clones were sequenced by immunoSEQ multiplex PCR, and TCRdb holds only the in-frame ones, with some missing. From that table come the V and J calls and clone size; the DNA was used to work out D and trimming. In the table there are some 83,000 clones, approximately 78% of which are singletons. This clone was seen a few times.

Source material: peripheral blood. The clonotype comes from a human donor in a cohort sampled during active COVID-19. The V gene is TRBV28, the J gene TRBJ2-7; D remains unclear. CDR3 residues: CASTHRGNLLHEQYF. The CDR3 region has the DNA TGTGCCAGCACTCACCGAGGCAACCTCCTGCACGAGCAGTACTTC.